This paragraph reports one T cell receptor beta chain. The source of the sample is a study of blood T cell repertoires in COVID-19. Looking at the study overall: T cells, B-cell-depleted T cells, or PBMCs supplied cDNA or gDNA.

Using immunoSEQ multiplex PCR, the repertoire was profiled, and TCRdb retains in-frame clones only, with some absent. There are fewer than 100,000 clones in the sample; 90% to 95% occur only once, and under 2.5% lies in the top ten. V was shortened by 6 bases and J by 7 bases, with 15 bases between the two germline ends. The length of the CDR3 is 14 residues. Germline values: CDR1 MNHNY, CDR2 SVGAGI (reference sequence). The chain carries TRBV6-6 and TRBJ1-4; no definite D call. This receptor was identified in a woman in her 50s in a cohort sampled during active COVID-19. The sample taken for sequencing was peripheral blood. The chain's CDR3 is CASRDDLGSEKLFF. CDR3 nucleotide sequence: TGTGCCAGCAGGGACGACCTAGGGAGTGAAAAACTGTTTTTT.